This is a list of T cell receptor beta chains from one sample in a study of radiotherapy plus CTLA-4 blockade in lung cancer. Clones were read by immunoSEQ multiplex PCR, and TCRdb kept only the in-frame ones, dropping some. The sample holds some 78,000 clones, 85% to 90% seen once. The material was peripheral blood, obtained from a patient treated with radiotherapy plus ipilimumab. Receptors were obtained from a human donor with non-small cell lung cancer who had stable disease on radiotherapy plus ipilimumab. Both conserved end residues are part of each CDR3. The D gene is left open where the match is weak. Some rows mark clone size as missing; the rest say once, few, many or name a class of expanded clone.

.	14	TRBV28	.	TRBJ1-3	CASSSGTRGNTIYF	TGTGCCAGCAGTTCCGGGACTAGGGGAAACACCATATATTTT
TRBD2	13	TRBV7-8	.	TRBJ2-7	CASSRTRDYEQYF	TGTGCCAGCAGCCGGACTAGAGACTACGAGCAGTACTTC
.	12	TRBV7-9	.	TRBJ2-1	CASSAIRGEQFF	TGTGCCAGCAGCGCCATCCGGGGAGAGCAGTTCTTC
.	14	TRBV29-1	once	TRBJ2-7	CSAGEGAGGYEQYF	TGCAGCGCGGGAGAGGGGGCGGGAGGATACGAGCAGTACTTC
TRBD2	16	TRBV7-9	.	TRBJ2-1	CASSSKAGGPNNEQFF	TGTGCCAGCAGCTCGAAAGCGGGGGGGCCCAACAATGAGCAGTTCTTC
.	14	TRBV5-6	.	TRBJ1-1	CASSSWGPNTEAFF	TGTGCCAGCAGCTCCTGGGGACCGAACACTGAAGCTTTCTTT
.	15	TRBV4-1	.	TRBJ2-7	CASSLERDRSYEQYF	TGCGCCAGCAGCCTCGAGCGGGACAGGAGCTACGAGCAGTACTTC
TRBD2	14	TRBV30	.	TRBJ2-7	CAWAGLAGTYEQYF	TGTGCCTGGGCCGGGCTAGCGGGAACCTACGAGCAGTACTTC
.	14	TRBV7-3	.	TRBJ2-2	CASSTTDGDGELFF	TGTGCCAGCAGCACGACGGACGGAGACGGGGAGCTGTTTTTT
TRBD1	15	TRBV5-4	.	TRBJ2-2	CASRRTGVDTGELFF	TGTGCCAGCAGGAGGACAGGGGTCGACACCGGGGAGCTGTTTTTT
.	13	TRBV19	few	TRBJ2-2	CASRGRDTGELFF	TGTGCCAGCAGGGGTAGGGACACCGGGGAGCTGTTTTTT
TRBD1	14	TRBV10-1	few	TRBJ2-3	CASSSGQGGRTQYF	TGCGCCAGCAGTTCGGGACAGGGAGGCAGGACGCAGTATTTT
TRBD2	14	TRBV4-1	.	TRBJ2-1	CASSQTSGREGQFF	TGCGCCAGCAGCCAGACTAGCGGGAGGGAGGGGCAGTTCTTC
.	12	TRBV28	.	TRBJ2-7	CASSSGTYEQYF	TGTGCCAGCAGTTCCGGGACCTACGAGCAGTACTTC
.	14	TRBV7-6	once	TRBJ2-3	CASSFRQYTDTQYF	TGTGCCAGCAGCTTCAGACAGTACACAGATACGCAGTATTTT
TRBD2	15	TRBV7-9	.	TRBJ2-3	CASSLGTSGTDTQYF	TGTGCCAGCAGCCTCGGGACTAGCGGCACAGATACGCAGTATTTT